This is a list of T cell receptor beta chains from one sample in a study of CD8 T cells in Susac syndrome. MiXCR was run by TCRdb on the immunoSEQ multiplex PCR reads, yielding one entry per CDR3 protein. The sample has 180,000 or so distinct CDR3 sequences; 85% to 95% are singletons. Sequencing was carried out using CD4+ T cells from PBMCs. Receptors originate from a human donor in good health. Both conserved end residues are part of each CDR3. The order of the fields is J gene, clone size, V gene, D gene, CDR3 DNA, CDR3 protein. D genes are given only for firm matches. Size is omitted from some rows. Given values are once, few, many or a class for expanded clones.

TRBJ2-3,once,TRBV28,.,TGTGCCAGCAGTTTAACAGGGCCAGATACGCAGTATTTT,CASSLTGPDTQYF
TRBJ2-7,.,TRBV7-4,TRBD1,TGTGCCAGCAGCTTAGTAGGGACAGGGCCTAGGCGGAGCGAGCAGTACTTC,CASSLVGTGPRRSEQYF
TRBJ2-5,.,TRBV3-1,.,TGTGCCAGCAGCCAAGTACCAGCGGCCCAAGAGACCCAGTACTTC,CASSQVPAAQETQYF
TRBJ1-1,once,TRBV3-1,.,TGTGCCAGCAGCCAAGATCTGGTTTTGAACACTGAAGCTTTCTTT,CASSQDLVLNTEAFF
TRBJ2-1,.,TRBV5-8,.,TGTGCCAGCAGCTTGGTTGGAAGTTTGGAGCAGTTCTTC,CASSLVGSLEQFF
TRBJ2-3,.,TRBV19,TRBD2,TGTGCCAGTGGTCCAGCGGGAGGGCCAGATACGCAGTATTTT,CASGPAGGPDTQYF
TRBJ1-5,.,TRBV7-9,.,TGTGCCAGCAGCCCGGGGACGGGGGATCAGCCCCAGCATTTT,CASSPGTGDQPQHF
TRBJ2-3,.,TRBV10-3,.,TGTGCCATCAGTGAGGGGCTAGCGAGCTTCACAGATACGCAGTATTTT,CAISEGLASFTDTQYF
TRBJ2-1,.,TRBV5-1,TRBD2,TGCGCCAGCGCCATTATATTAGCGGGAGAGGGGCTCAATGAGCAGTTCTTC,CASAIILAGEGLNEQFF
TRBJ1-1,.,TRBV30,.,TGTGCCTGGAAGGTCAACACTGAAGCTTTCTTT,CAWKVNTEAFF
TRBJ2-6,.,TRBV29-1,.,TGCAGCGTCGCCCCGACTGGGGCCAACGTCCTGACTTTC,CSVAPTGANVLTF
TRBJ2-2,.,TRBV5-1,TRBD1,TGCGCCAGCAGCAACCCGACAGGGACCGGGGAGCTGTTTTTT,CASSNPTGTGELFF
TRBJ1-2,once,TRBV7-9,.,TGTGCCAGCAGCTTGACTTTGGACGGCTACACCTTC,CASSLTLDGYTF
TRBJ2-3,.,TRBV5-1,TRBD1,TGCGCCAGCAGCTCGGCCTCACCGGGACAGATCACAGATACGCAGTATTTT,CASSSASPGQITDTQYF
TRBJ1-5,once,TRBV28,.,TGTGCCAGCAGTTTAAACAGCAGATATCAGCCCCAGCATTTT,CASSLNSRYQPQHF